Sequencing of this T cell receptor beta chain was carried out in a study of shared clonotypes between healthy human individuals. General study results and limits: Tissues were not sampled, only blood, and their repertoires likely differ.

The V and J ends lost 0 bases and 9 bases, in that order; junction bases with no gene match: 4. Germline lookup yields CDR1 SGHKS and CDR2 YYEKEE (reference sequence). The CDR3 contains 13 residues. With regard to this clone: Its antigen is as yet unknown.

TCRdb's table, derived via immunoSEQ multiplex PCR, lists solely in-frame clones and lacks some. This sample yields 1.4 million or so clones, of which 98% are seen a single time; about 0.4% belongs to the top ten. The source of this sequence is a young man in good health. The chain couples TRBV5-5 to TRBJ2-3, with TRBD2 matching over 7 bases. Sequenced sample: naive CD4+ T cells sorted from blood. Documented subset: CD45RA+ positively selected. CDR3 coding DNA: TGTGCCAGCAGCTTGGTTCCGCGGGAGACGCAGTATTTT. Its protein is CASSLVPRETQYF.